The clone carrying this T cell receptor beta chain was counted between two and nine times. The target antigen is unknown. V dropped 2 bases and J dropped 10 bases, with 8 bases sitting between them. The CDR3 extends over 12 amino acids. CDR1 MNHEY and CDR2 SVGEGT come from the germline V gene. TCRdb analysed the RT-PCR reads with MiXCR anew, one entry per CDR3 protein. Here the sample spans roughly 570,000 distinct CDR3 sequences, 10% to 15% being singletons. This sample was included in a study of response to subunit inactivated influenza vaccine. The study, taken as a whole, reports: Authors suggested few new T cells are recruited by each seasonal influenza vaccination.

Sample: PBMCs from blood, taken more than 35 days after vaccination. The chain combines TRBV6-2 or TRBV6-3 with TRBJ2-2; no firm D call. The receptor was derived from a man aged 50-60 years who received an inactivated influenza vaccine. The CDR3 bases are TGTGCCAGCAGTTACCCTCCCCCGGAGCTGTTTTTT. This codes for CASSYPPPELFF.